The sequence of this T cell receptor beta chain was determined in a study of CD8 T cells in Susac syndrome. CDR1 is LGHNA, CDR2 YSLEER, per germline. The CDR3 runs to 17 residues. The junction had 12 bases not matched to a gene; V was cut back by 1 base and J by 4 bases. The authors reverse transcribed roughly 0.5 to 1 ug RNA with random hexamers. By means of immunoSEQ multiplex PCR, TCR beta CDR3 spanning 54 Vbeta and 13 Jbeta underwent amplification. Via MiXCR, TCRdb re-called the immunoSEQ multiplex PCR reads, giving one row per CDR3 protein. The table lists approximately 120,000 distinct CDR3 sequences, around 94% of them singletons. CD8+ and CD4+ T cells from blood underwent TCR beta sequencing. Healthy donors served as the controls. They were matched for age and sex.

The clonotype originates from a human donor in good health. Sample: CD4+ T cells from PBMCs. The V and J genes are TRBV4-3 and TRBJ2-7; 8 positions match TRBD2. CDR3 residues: CASSQAYSGTNPYEQYF. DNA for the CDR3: TGCGCCAGCAGCCAAGCTTATAGCGGGACAAACCCGTACGAGCAGTACTTC.